This T cell receptor beta chain is drawn from a study of regulatory T cells in long-lasting Graves disease (dated by TCRdb to about 2021). Notes on the research overall: Newly diagnosed Graves' disease patients had taken antithyroid drugs for less than 3 months. This study used TCR sequencing and RNA sequencing of peripheral blood to compare persistent Graves' disease patients against newly diagnosed Graves' disease patients. The study took place in China and was registered as a clinical trial. A total of 33 samples were covered by TCR sequencing, comprising about 13 persistent and about 20 newly diagnosed Graves' disease patients.

About this clonotype: Its antigen remains unidentified. No qualities accompany the bases; no much larger clone lies one base away.

The intended sense of this specimen's time point label: newly diagnosed GD, antithyroid drugs for less than 3 months. For both TCR sequencing and RNA sequencing, RNA was extracted from PBMCs using TRIzol. The diagnosis of Graves' disease followed American Thyroid Association guidelines. Patients for the study were recruited at an endocrinology department in Xi'an, China. From each patient, approximately 9 milliliters of peripheral blood was collected into an EDTA anticoagulant tube. Ficoll Paque Plus density gradient separation was used to isolate PBMCs, and no further T cell sorting was done. RNA quality was checked with an Agilent 2100 Bioanalyzer and agarose gel, and concentration with a NanoDrop 2000. The method was multiplex PCR. The sequencer was an Illumina HiSeq 4000. CDR3 regions were amplified by Arm-PCR with iRepertoire HTBI primers to construct TCR beta libraries. Before sequencing, the PCR products went through gel purification. Under the source paper's analysis protocol: A total of some 60 TRBV and approximately 13 TRBJ segments were identified across samples and were used for gene usage analysis of CDR3 amino acid clonotypes. Filtered high-quality paired reads were merged into contigs using COPE and FqMerger. BLAST was used to align contigs to IMGT TRBV, TRBD and TRBJ reference genes, with CDR3 defined following IMGT. Any clonotype with a frequency above 0.1% was counted as a highly expanded clone. Repertoire diversity was measured by Shannon entropy, and V-J evenness by the Gini coefficient. Clonotypes shared by more than one individual were considered public. TCRdb reworked the public reads: Q25 trimming with fastp, MiXCR clone assembly, productive beta chains retained. Rows with one shared CDR3 protein collapse into an entry with the most common genes and DNA. These V and J calls rely on TCRdb rather than the paper's analysis. The sample table holds 500,000 to 700,000 distinct CDR3 sequences, of which approximately 15% were seen once. The ten most abundant clones make up 15% to 20% of the sample.

Results the study describes overall, beyond this receptor: Sequencing and analysis were restricted to the TCR beta chain. The authors noted that the small sample size was a limitation that may lower accuracy. A larger number of public clonotypes was shared among persistent patients (fewer than 3,000) than among newly diagnosed patients (approximately 1,000). The study examined only peripheral blood because the primary lesion, thyroid tissue, could not be accessed. Compared with newly diagnosed patients, persistent Graves' disease patients had lower TCR Shannon entropy and fewer highly expanded clones, which suggests clonal expansion. Preferential use of TRBV28, TRBJ1-2 and TRBJ2-5 was observed in persistent disease, whereas TRBV20-1 and TRBJ2-1 were favored in newly diagnosed disease.

From cysteine to phenylalanine, the CDR3 is 15 amino acids long. The retained sequence is limited to the CDR3, 45 bases, with the frame set at the first base. Cut back by 4 bases and 3 bases, the V and J ends lie 16 bases apart. Per the germline V gene, MDHEN is the CDR1 and SYDVKM is the CDR2. These data also featured in a second study, about T cells in Graves' hyperthyroidism and ophthalmopathy. As the second study states: Stable Graves' hyperthyroidism was defined as no progression to ophthalmopathy during 18 months of follow-up. Hyperthyroidism patients were newly diagnosed, had a disease duration of under 2 months, and were aged 18 to 65 years. Exclusion was applied to patients with uncontrolled infections, other autoimmune diseases, pregnancy or lactation. Diagnoses were based on clinical symptoms, serum thyroxine and TRAb, thyroid ultrasound and orbital computed tomography. A first-round RT-PCR of the TCR CDR3 used the HTBI primer set with the Qiagen OneStep RT-PCR kit. Most expanded thyroid clonotypes (frequency above 0.001) were also detected in blood, a finding suggesting that blood repertoires may reflect thyroid immune responses. A 13 V-J signature model separated ophthalmopathy from stable hyperthyroidism, with around 90% sensitivity and approximately 81% specificity in cross-validation and 80%/75% in testing. In validation, the model predicted progression to ophthalmopathy a median of roughly 6.2 months before onset, with around 70% sensitivity and about 72% specificity. To identify distinguishing TCR V-J signatures, a discovery cohort of about 95 patients was used, comprising approximately 40 with Graves' ophthalmopathy and some 60 with stable Graves' hyperthyroidism. Prospective prediction of ophthalmopathy was tested in an independent validation cohort of fewer than 20 hyperthyroidism patients and 15 to 17 patients who later progressed to ophthalmopathy. The 100 discovery patients were randomly split 7:3 into training and test sets. Thyroid tissue and blood T-cell repertoires from six Graves' hyperthyroidism patients were also compared in the study. Once sampling was done, hyperthyroidism patients were given methimazole at a starting dose of 30 mg daily, whereas ophthalmopathy patients were given high-dose intravenous methylprednisolone. Libraries were constructed in a second round of multiplex PCR, after which size selection and purification were performed. Paired-end sequencing of the libraries was performed with 100 bp reads on an Illumina HiSeq2000. Raw data were processed with SOAPnuke, discarding reads with adapters, uncalled bases, mean Phred below 15, or no exact constant-primer or identifier match. High-quality paired reads were merged using COPE v1.2.5, and each unique nucleotide sequence was defined as a clonotype. Clonotypes were aligned to IMGT TRBV, TRBD and TRBJ reference segments using MiTCR v1.1. The analysis included only V-J combinations with a frequency above 0.0001, which together covered 99.2% of the repertoires. A TCS score was defined as the ratio between F50 (clonal expansion) and ExV (chaos), using BLOSUM62-based TCRdist between CDR3 peptides within each V-J. Welch's t-statistics and random forest reduced just over 500 V-J features to around 14, which were used in a naive Bayes classifier (R e1071). Sample size was not statistically predetermined, and blinding of investigators to group allocation was not performed. The paper reports TCR Vbeta CDR3 sequencing of fewer than 150 peripheral blood samples: around 45 ophthalmopathy, fewer than 85 hyperthyroidism and around 17 progressor patients.

The material sequenced was peripheral blood mononuclear cells (PBMCs), taken at new diagnosis, from a patient treated with antithyroid drugs. The rearrangement combines TRBV28 with TRBJ2-7; the D gene is perhaps TRBD1 or TRBD2, as each covers 5 bases. The receptor comes from a woman in her 30s with Graves disease. Donor details come from another sample of the same person, matched by shared clones. At the DNA level, the sequence is TGTGCCAGCAGTTCCTCAGGGACGGACCTCTACGAGCAGTACTTC. This is translated as CASSSSGTDLYEQYF.